The T cell receptor beta chain described here comes from a study of response to subunit inactivated influenza vaccine. Trimming cost V 4 bases and J 11 bases, with 16 bases left between them. This CDR3 comprises 13 residues. Germline V CDR1 and CDR2: MGHDK, SYGVNS. Study-wide results and limits: After each seasonal influenza vaccination, few new T cells are recruited, the authors suggested.

TCRdb reanalysed the RT-PCR reads using MiXCR and keeps one entry per CDR3 protein. Among 500,000 to 700,000 distinct CDR3 sequences listed, around 21% were seen once. This clonotype was seen only a few times. What it binds is not known. Another study also made use of these data, one on T cells expressing NK-cell markers. As that study records: For TCR beta, cDNA was produced by 5'RACE template switching with UMIs. Sorted T-cell subsets CD3+CD56+NKG2C+, CD3+CD56+NKG2C- and CD3+CD56-NKG2C+ were TCR beta-sequenced. Where several donors were concerned, these clonotypes also led the CD3+CD56-NKG2C+ fraction. HCMV specificity of expanded NKG2C+ T cell clones remained unclear.

The sequence derives from a man aged 50 to 59 who received an inactivated influenza vaccine. Sequencing used CD4+ T cells sorted from PBMCs, obtained 12 days after vaccination. V is TRBV25-1 and J is TRBJ2-3, with D possibly matching TRBD1 (6 bases). CDR3 coding DNA: TGTGCCAGCAGTGTTAGTGAGGTCAGGGGGCAGTATTTT. Protein: CASSVSEVRGQYF.